This T cell receptor beta chain stems from a study of blood T cells in healthy people across ages. Broader study findings: Higher naive T cell percentage went strongly together with higher TCR beta diversity.

Sample-barcoded 5' priming and a J-beta primer mix drove a second PCR of 7 to 11 cycles. Each of the cDNA molecules was tagged by a template-switch adaptor with 12 random nucleotides. TCRdb re-derived calls from the 5' RACE reads in MiXCR, one entry per CDR3 protein. Of around 940,000 distinct CDR3 sequences in the sample, roughly half were seen once. On this clonotype: Its target is not known.

Approximately 9.4 milliliters was the volume of peripheral blood drawn from each donor. The CDR3 is 16 residues long. Germline CDR1 is SGHRS and CDR2 is YFSETQ. The trim removed 9 bases at V and 2 bases at J, leaving 14 bases unmatched. The TCR was taken from a woman aged 60-70 years in good health. The sequenced material came from blood. The chain recombines TRBV5-1 with TRBJ2-1; 7 positions match TRBD2. CDR3 sequence (DNA): TGCGCCAACAGTCCGACGGCGGGAGTGACCTACAATGAGCAGTTCTTC. It is translated as CANSPTAGVTYNEQFF.